Presented here are 5 T cell receptor beta chains from one specimen sequenced in a study of cytomegalovirus exposure and HLA in healthy donors. Primers: 60 Vbeta forward and 13 Jbeta reverse. The method was immunoSEQ multiplex PCR; TCRdb's version includes in-frame clones alone and lacks a portion of them. Of 140,000 to 150,000 clones listed, more than 8% are singletons. The source material was PBMCs. These receptors originate from a man over 45 in good health and CMV-seronegative.

The chain carries TRBV7-8 and TRBJ1-1; 10 positions match TRBD1. The CDR3 runs 16 residues. V was pared by 1 base and J by 0 bases, with 2 bases of the junction left unmatched. Germline V gene sequence: CDR1 SGHVS, CDR2 FQNEAQ. This chain's CDR3 is CASSLGQGAMNTEAFF. CDR3 sequence (DNA): TGTGCCAGCAGCTTAGGACAGGGGGCGATGAACACTGAAGCTTTCTTT.

This chain joins TRBV28 and TRBJ1-5; D gene unclear. The CDR3 totals 13 residues. The germline V gene encodes CDR1 MDHEN and CDR2 SYDVKM. V lost 5 bases, J lost 9 bases, and 14 bases lay in between. The CDR3 DNA sequence: TGTGCCAGCAGTGCGGCCTATGAGCGGCCCCAGCATTTT. Translating it yields CASSAAYERPQHF.

Only a few counts were recorded for this clone. The chain couples TRBV28 to TRBJ2-7, with TRBD1 as a possible D gene (6 bases). This CDR3 comprises 14 residues. The germline V gene encodes CDR1 MDHEN and CDR2 SYDVKM. The germline V and J ends were trimmed by 2 bases and 2 bases, with 10 bases remaining between them. CDR3: CASSLVHRAYEQYF. The CDR3 region has the DNA TGTGCCAGCAGTTTAGTGCACAGGGCCTACGAGCAGTACTTC.

The V and J genes are TRBV7-2 and TRBJ2-5, with 14 bases matching TRBD2. The CDR3 is 15 residues long. With V trimmed by 3 bases and J by 5 bases, 2 bases remained unmatched. Germline values: CDR1 SGHTA, CDR2 FQGNSA. This chain's CDR3 is CASSLGLAGVETQYF. In DNA, the CDR3 is TGTGCCAGCAGCTTGGGACTAGCGGGAGTGGAGACCCAGTACTTC.

This clone was seen a handful of times. The V gene is TRBV20-1, the J gene TRBJ1-1; D is unresolved. Germline-derived CDR1 and CDR2 are DFQATT and SNEGSKA (reference sequence). The CDR3 runs to 11 residues. Trimming left V 3 bases short and J 7 bases short, with 9 bases between. The CDR3 protein is CSASPLLEAFF. CDR3 bases: TGCAGTGCTAGTCCCCTTCTTGAAGCTTTCTTT.